The following is a T cell receptor (beta chain) sequence with its context. This entry comes from a study of blood T cell repertoires in COVID-19. Authors' processing steps: Estimated nucleated cell counts came from reference gene primer amplification. Repertoires were generated with immunoSEQ multiplex PCR, while TCRdb's copy carries only in-frame clones and drops some. V and J calls and clone size follow that table, whereas D and trimming were derived from the DNA. The table shows some 200,000 clones, with roughly 80% occurring only once. The germline V gene has CDR1 LNHDA and CDR2 SQIVND (reference sequence). The V end was cut by 3 bases, the J end by 4 bases, with 18 bases between. The length of the CDR3 is 16 residues.

The TCR comes from a man in his fifties or sixties with COVID-19, enrolled during active disease. Sequenced sample: peripheral blood. The gene calls are TRBV19 and TRBJ2-5, with D possibly matching TRBD2 (6 bases). The CDR3 sequence is CASSMGGRGQLETQYF. The CDR3 DNA follows: TGTGCCAGTAGTATGGGGGGACGGGGCCAGCTAGAGACCCAGTACTTC. The complete variable domain, with remaining parts taken from reference TRBV19 and TRBJ2-5, reads DGGITQSPKYLFRKEGQNVTLSCEQNLNHDAMYWYRQDPGQGLRLIYYSQIVNDFQKGDIAEGYSVSREKKESFPLTVTSAQKNPTAFYLCASSMGGRGQLETQYFGPGTRLLVL.